The 17 T cell receptor beta chains listed next were all sequenced from one sample in a study of shared clonotypes between healthy human individuals. Profiled with immunoSEQ multiplex PCR; TCRdb holds only in-frame clones, not every one. The top ten hold under 2% of the sample, which has millions of clones, 85% to 95% seen once. CD8 cells classed as naive were CD45RO-negative and positively selected for CCR7, excluding terminally differentiated effector memory CD45RA+ cells. The specimen sequenced was naive CD8+ T cells from PBMCs. Receptors originate from a young man in good health. Some clones in this sample may be carry-over from other donors' samples.

The chain couples TRBV9 to TRBJ2-1; D tentatively reads TRBD1 or TRBD2 (5 bases each). Germline CDR1 and CDR2: SGDLS and YYNGEE. This CDR3 has 15 amino acids. Trimming removed 4 bases at V and 4 bases at J, with 15 bases between. Here the CDR3 DNA reads TGTGCCAGCAGCCCGGGACCCAAACATTACAATGAGCAGTTCTTC. Its translation: CASSPGPKHYNEQFF.

The chain couples TRBV5-1 to TRBJ1-2; 11 nucleotides line up with TRBD1. Germline V gives CDR1 SGHRS, CDR2 YFSETQ. CDR3 size: 18 residues. V trimming: 1 base; J trimming: 4 bases; junction bases outside the gene matches: 12. In DNA form, the CDR3 reads TGCGCCAGCAGCTTGTATGTATCGGGACAGGGGGATCCCTATGGCTACACCTTC. Residues: CASSLYVSGQGDPYGYTF.

The V gene is TRBV13, the J gene TRBJ2-7; D uncertain. V was clipped by 0 bases and J by 3 bases, with 9 bases between them. CDR1 PRHDT and CDR2 FYEKMQ come from the germline V gene (reference sequence). CDR3 length: 14 residues. The CDR3 loop is CASSLGRTLYEQYF. CDR3 coding DNA: TGTGCCAGCAGCTTAGGCCGAACCCTCTACGAGCAGTACTTC. The variable domain in full, with the rest retrieved from reference TRBV13 and TRBJ2-7, is AAGVIQSPRHLIKEKRETATLKCYPIPRHDTVYWYQQGPGQDPQFLISFYEKMQSDKGSIPDRFSAQQFSDYHSELNMSSLELGDSALYFCASSLGRTLYEQYFGPGTRLTVT.

The V gene is TRBV27, the J gene TRBJ2-3; perhaps TRBD2 as D (6 bases). Per the germline V gene, CDR1 is MNHEY and CDR2 is SMNVEV (reference sequence). Trimming removed 6 bases at V and 0 bases at J, with 16 bases between. This CDR3 spans 16 amino acids. In nucleotides, the CDR3 is TGTGCCAGCAGCCCGGTGTTAGCGGTTAGCACAGATACGCAGTATTTT. Encoded protein: CASSPVLAVSTDTQYF.

The rearrangement links TRBV5-1 to TRBJ1-2, with 10 bases identical to TRBD1. In germline, CDR1 is SGHRS, CDR2 YFSETQ. V shed 4 bases and J 4 bases; nucleotides not matched to a gene: 4. This CDR3 comprises 14 residues. The chain's CDR3 is CASSEGQGLYGYTF. DNA for the CDR3: TGCGCCAGCAGCGAGGGACAGGGGCTCTATGGCTACACCTTC.

This chain connects TRBV11-2 to TRBJ2-7; TRBD2 aligns across 8 bases. This CDR3 comprises 15 residues. J gave up 2 bases and V 5 bases, and 8 bases lay outside the gene matches. Germline V gives CDR1 SGHAT, CDR2 FQNNGV. Here the CDR3 DNA reads TGTGCCAGCAGCCCTGTGGCGGGAGGAGCCTACGAGCAGTACTTC. Protein product: CASSPVAGGAYEQYF. The full variable domain, completed using reference TRBV11-2 and TRBJ2-7, is EAGVAQSPRYKIIEKRQSVAFWCNPISGHATLYWYQQILGQGPKLLIQFQNNGVVDDSQLPKDRFSAERLKGVDSTLKIQPAKLEDSAVYLCASSPVAGGAYEQYFGPGTRLTVT.

A remark on this clone: Other DNA sequences in the sample encode the same CDR3. The J gene is TRBJ2-7, the V gene TRBV27, with D tentatively TRBD2 (5 bases). Germline loops: CDR1 MNHEY, CDR2 SMNVEV (reference sequence). V lost 3 bases and J 3 bases, leaving 6 bases between the germline ends. CDR3 length: 12 amino acids. CDR3 sequence reads: CASSFAGYEQYF. The DNA of the CDR3 is TGTGCCAGCAGTTTTGCGGGCTACGAGCAGTACTTC.

The V gene is TRBV7-9, the J gene TRBJ2-7; TRBD2 matches at 11 bases. This CDR3 spans 14 amino acids. Germline V lookup: CDR1 SEHNR, CDR2 FQNEAQ (reference sequence). V lost 0 bases, J lost 11 bases, and 6 bases stayed unmatched. CDR3: CASSLAGLAAVEYF. Written as DNA, the CDR3 is TGTGCCAGCAGCTTAGCGGGACTAGCGGCCGTGGAGTACTTC. The full variable domain, in which reference TRBV7-9 and TRBJ2-7 provide the parts outside the CDR3, is DTGVSQNPRHKITKRGQNVTFRCDPISEHNRLYWYRQTLGQGPEFLTYFQNEAQLEKSRLLSDRFSAERPKGSFSTLEIQRTEQGDSAMYLCASSLAGLAAVEYFGPGTRLTVT.

The rearrangement links TRBV19 to TRBJ2-3; D is uncertain. Germline loops: CDR1 LNHDA, CDR2 SQIVND (reference sequence). Between the trimmed V and J ends, which lost 4 bases and 3 bases, there was a span of 8 bases. CDR3 size: 13 residues. CDR3 nucleotides: TGTGCCAGTAGTACCCACGGTACAGATACGCAGTATTTT. The encoded protein is CASSTHGTDTQYF.

V is TRBV5-4 and J is TRBJ2-1, with 10 bases lining up with TRBD2. The V segment lost 4 bases and the J segment 5 bases; nucleotides outside the gene matches: 6. The CDR3 runs 15 residues. Germline values: CDR1 SGHNT, CDR2 YYREEE (reference sequence). In nucleotides, the CDR3 is TGTGCCAGCAGCGAGGGACTAGCGACCAACAATGAGCAGTTCTTC. Amino acids: CASSEGLATNNEQFF.

The chain has TRBV7-2 and TRBJ1-1; no firm D call. The CDR3 has 13 amino acids. V gave up 1 base and J gave up 7 bases, with 10 bases separating them. Germline V gene sequence: CDR1 SGHTA, CDR2 FQGNSA. CDR3 DNA sequence: TGTGCCAGCAGCTTAGTGACACGGAGTGAAGCTTTCTTT. Protein product: CASSLVTRSEAFF.

Concerning this clone itself: This CDR3 is also generated by other DNA sequences in the sample. This chain joins TRBV27 and TRBJ1-2; the D is unclear. V shed 6 bases and J shed 5 bases, with 7 bases lying between them. CDR1 is MNHEY and CDR2 is SMNVEV in the germline V gene (reference sequence). CDR3 length equals 11 residues. As DNA, the CDR3 is TGTGCCAGCAGCCCCGGGTATGGCTACACCTTC. This gives the protein CASSPGYGYTF.

This chain joins TRBV28 and TRBJ1-2; possible D gene TRBD1, 5 bases. Trimming stripped 9 bases from V and 7 bases from J, with 21 bases between. The CDR3 runs 14 residues. Germline CDR1 MDHEN, CDR2 SYDVKM. The DNA of the CDR3 is TGTGCCAGGCCTTCGGGACCCCTGGAGTGTGGCTACACCTTC. Translated: CARPSGPLECGYTF.

This sequence joins TRBV28 and TRBJ2-5, with TRBD2 matching over 13 bases. Germline-derived CDR1 and CDR2 are MDHEN and SYDVKM. The CDR3 runs to 18 residues. Trimming removed 5 bases from V and 4 bases from J; junction bases left unmatched: 13. The DNA for the CDR3 is TGTGCCAGCAGTATACCGACTAGCGGGAGGTCGAGGAGAGAGACCCAGTACTTC. This translates into CASSIPTSGRSRRETQYF.

The rearrangement links TRBV4-2 to TRBJ1-1; no clear D gene. Trimming pared 3 bases from V and 8 bases from J, leaving 16 bases between. This CDR3 is 14 amino acids long. Germline CDR1 reads LGHNA; CDR2 reads YNFKEQ. The CDR3 coding sequence is TGTGCCAGCAGCCAGGGCCTCGCGGGAGGGGAAGCTTTCTTT. Its protein product is CASSQGLAGGEAFF.

Of note for this clone: The sample has other DNA sequences that encode this CDR3 too. This chain joins TRBV27 and TRBJ2-7, with D possibly being TRBD2 (6 bases). CDR3 length equals 14 residues. V shed 2 bases and J shed 4 bases, with 12 bases lying between them. CDR1 is MNHEY and CDR2 is SMNVEV in the germline V gene (reference sequence). Here the CDR3 reads CASSLRDGRYEQYF. The CDR3 nucleotides are TGTGCCAGCAGTTTAAGGGACGGGAGATACGAGCAGTACTTC.

J is TRBJ1-1 and V is TRBV4-3; D is possibly TRBD1 (5 bases). Per germline, CDR1 LGHNA and CDR2 YSLEER. This CDR3 comprises 15 residues. Trimming left V 4 bases short and J 1 base short, with 13 bases between. The CDR3 protein is CASSPTESTNTEAFF. In DNA form, the CDR3 reads TGCGCCAGCAGCCCGACAGAAAGTACGAACACTGAAGCTTTCTTT.